Listed here are 27 T cell receptor beta chains from one sample, sequenced in a study of blood T cell repertoires in COVID-19. The method was immunoSEQ multiplex PCR; TCRdb's version includes in-frame clones alone and lacks a portion of them. The sample consists of under 300,000 clones, roughly 80% of them appearing once. The sequenced material came from peripheral blood. Receptors originate from a woman aged 18-30 years with acute or convalescent COVID-19.

The genes are TRBV5-8 and TRBJ1-6, with D maybe TRBD1 (5 bases). Trimming took off 4 bases at V and 9 bases at J, with 14 bases between the two ends. Germline CDR1 reads SGHTS; CDR2 reads YDEGEE. This CDR3 contains 14 residues. CDR3 in amino acids: CASSLDRASSPLHF. The CDR3 DNA follows: TGTGCCAGCAGCCTTGACAGAGCATCTTCACCCCTCCACTTT.

This clone was picked up one time. This chain links TRBV28 with TRBJ1-1, with 9 positions matching TRBD1. The CDR3 is 14 residues long. V lost 3 bases, J lost 7 bases, and 6 bases stayed unmatched. Germline V lookup: CDR1 MDHEN, CDR2 SYDVKM. CDR3 in amino acids: CASSLGQGIFEAFF. CDR3 DNA sequence: TGTGCCAGCAGTTTGGGACAGGGTATTTTTGAAGCTTTCTTT.

The chain has TRBV6-5 and TRBJ2-1; TRBD1 aligns across 8 bases. The CDR3 has 15 residues. Germline values: CDR1 MNHEY, CDR2 SVGAGI. The junction had 9 bases not matched to a gene; V was cut back by 6 bases and J by 5 bases. The chain's CDR3 is CASRDRDRRDNEQFF. The DNA for the CDR3 is TGTGCCAGCAGGGACAGGGACAGGAGGGACAATGAGCAGTTCTTC.

This chain connects TRBV5-1 to TRBJ2-7; D not certain. The germline V gene has CDR1 SGHRS and CDR2 YFSETQ. The length of the CDR3 is 14 residues. Trimming took 0 bases from V and 6 from J, leaving 13 bases between them. The CDR3 spells CASSLALESPEQYF. CDR3 in DNA: TGCGCCAGCAGCTTGGCCCTAGAAAGCCCCGAGCAGTACTTC.

The rearrangement uses TRBV29-1 and TRBJ2-1; TRBD2 matches 8 bases. Looked up from germline, CDR1 is SQVTM and CDR2 is ANQGSEA. The length of the CDR3 is 14 residues. Germline trimming cut 4 bases from V and 5 bases from J; bases unmatched to any gene: 7. As DNA, the CDR3 is TGCAGCGTTGCGGGGGGGAATGAACACAATGAGCAGTTCTTC. It specifies CSVAGGNEHNEQFF.

This sequence joins TRBV7-3 and TRBJ2-5; 8 nucleotides line up with TRBD2. Germline CDR1 and CDR2: SGHTA and FQGTGA. The ends lost 5 bases at V and 5 bases at J; junction bases unmatched: 13. The CDR3 runs 16 residues. CDR3 loop: CASSPRAGGGMETQYF. CDR3 DNA: TGTGCCAGCAGCCCCCGGGCGGGAGGTGGGATGGAGACCCAGTACTTC.

The chain is built from TRBV7-8 and TRBJ2-2, with 10 bases fitting TRBD2. This CDR3 has 15 residues. V trimming: 5 bases; J trimming: 5 bases; junction bases outside the gene matches: 5. Germline-derived CDR1 and CDR2 are SGHVS and FQNEAQ. DNA for the CDR3: TGTGCCAGCAGCGTGACTAGCGGGCTGACCGGGGAGCTGTTTTTT. It codes for CASSVTSGLTGELFF.

A single count supports this clone. The rearrangement joins TRBV5-1 to TRBJ2-5, with D possibly matching TRBD2 (6 bases). The CDR3 has 14 amino acids. Deletions cut 4 bases from V and 5 bases from J, with 15 bases between. CDR1 is SGHRS, CDR2 YFSETQ, per germline. The CDR3 spells CASSLLGGVETQYF. CDR3 sequence (DNA): TGCGCCAGCAGCCTACTCGGAGGGGTGGAGACCCAGTACTTC.

In its sample, this clone was seen a few times. This sequence joins TRBV3-1 (or the pseudogene TRBV3-2) and TRBJ2-7, with D perhaps TRBD1 (6 bases). This CDR3 has 18 amino acids. Germline loops: CDR1 LGHDT, CDR2 YNNKEL (reference sequence). V gave up 2 bases and J gave up 1 base, with 21 bases separating them. In DNA form, the CDR3 reads TGTGCCAGCAGCCAACACTCAACAGGGAGAGTCGCTTCCTACGAGCAGTACTTC. It yields the protein CASSQHSTGRVASYEQYF.

The chain has TRBV25-1 and TRBJ1-5; perhaps TRBD1 as D (5 bases). The V gene lost 1 base and the J gene lost 0 bases, with 10 bases spanning the gap. This CDR3 region has 16 residues. Germline CDR1 and CDR2: MGHDK and SYGVNS. CDR3 in amino acids: CASSEWGSNSNQPQHF. The CDR3 nucleotides are TGTGCCAGCAGTGAATGGGGCAGTAATAGCAATCAGCCCCAGCATTTT.

V and J are TRBV21-1 and TRBJ1-2; TRBD1 was called by the table and not checked on the DNA. TRBV21-1 is classified as a pseudogene. The CDR3 has 15 amino acids. Here the CDR3 DNA reads TGTGCCAGTCGCCGGACAGGGGGGTTTTACTATGGCTACACCTTC. Its protein product is CASRRTGGFYYGYTF.

The chain is built from TRBV6-5 and TRBJ1-2; 8 positions match TRBD1. This CDR3 contains 15 residues. V trimming: 5 bases; J trimming: 8 bases; junction bases outside the gene matches: 13. Per germline, CDR1 MNHEY and CDR2 SVGAGI. CDR3 loop: CASSPIGTGPAGYTF. CDR3 nucleotides: TGTGCCAGCAGTCCCATCGGGACAGGCCCCGCGGGCTACACCTTC.

The chain is built from TRBV7-8 and TRBJ2-1; 9 bases agree with TRBD2. Germline V gene data show CDR1 as SGHVS and CDR2 as FQNEAQ. J was trimmed by 8 bases and V by 3 bases; bases with no gene match: 11. The CDR3 has 16 amino acids. Here the CDR3 reads CASSFSSGSGRHEQFF. CDR3 DNA: TGTGCCAGCAGCTTTAGTTCGGGTAGCGGGAGACATGAGCAGTTCTTC.

The rearrangement links TRBV24-1 to TRBJ2-1; 7 bases match TRBD2. The CDR3 extends over 15 amino acids. CDR1 is KGHDR, CDR2 SFDVKD, per germline. Trimming took 6 bases from V and 7 from J; bases not matched to a gene: 11. The CDR3 protein is CATSPAGELSNEQFF. The CDR3 DNA reads TGTGCCACCAGTCCGGCGGGAGAGCTTAGTAATGAGCAGTTCTTC.

This clone was found a few times. At one boundary the junction diverges from the germline segment, which might be a read error. V is TRBV4-3 and J is TRBJ2-1; TRBD2 aligns across 10 bases. The CDR3 spans 17 residues. Germline values: CDR1 LGHNA, CDR2 YSLEER. The CDR3 DNA reads TGCGCCAGCAGTCAAGATTGGACTAGCGGCTCCTACAATGAGCAGTTCTTC. Translated, it gives CASSQDWTSGSYNEQFF.

This clone was observed once. The rearrangement joins TRBV19 to TRBJ1-2; D might be TRBD1 (6 bases). This CDR3 has 12 amino acids. The germline V gene has CDR1 LNHDA and CDR2 SQIVND (reference sequence). V was pared by 5 bases and J by 6 bases, with 10 bases between. The chain's CDR3 is CASSPTGHGYTF. The CDR3 DNA is TGTGCCAGTAGTCCCACAGGGCATGGCTACACCTTC. Drawing the rest from reference TRBV19 and TRBJ1-2, the complete variable domain is DGGITQSPKYLFRKEGQNVTLSCEQNLNHDAMYWYRQDPGQGLRLIYYSQIVNDFQKGDIAEGYSVSREKKESFPLTVTSAQKNPTAFYLCASSPTGHGYTFGSGTRLTVV.

This rearrangement joins TRBV19 to TRBJ1-5, with D uncertain. Trimming removed 7 bases at V and 7 bases at J, with 20 bases between. Germline CDR1 and CDR2: LNHDA and SQIVND (reference sequence). This CDR3 comprises 15 residues. CDR3 sequence reads: CASIPTAFSGQPQHF. CDR3 DNA: TGTGCCAGTATCCCCACGGCCTTCTCCGGGCAGCCCCAGCATTTT.

The rearrangement joins TRBV9 to TRBJ1-2; 7 bases are a match to TRBD1. Unmatched junction bases numbered 17, after V lost 3 bases and J lost 6 bases. This CDR3 is built from 17 residues. Germline loops: CDR1 SGDLS, CDR2 YYNGEE. CDR3 sequence reads: CASSARDRLRTGDGYTF. CDR3 in DNA: TGTGCCAGCAGCGCGCGGGACAGATTGAGAACCGGCGATGGCTACACCTTC.

The chain couples TRBV5-4 to TRBJ1-1; D gene unclear. The CDR3 covers 14 residues. CDR1 is SGHNT and CDR2 is YYREEE in the germline V gene (reference sequence). V was trimmed by 1 base and J by 0 bases, leaving 7 bases between them. CDR3 bases: TGTGCCAGCAGCTTGAGTTGGCTGAACACTGAAGCTTTCTTT. Translated: CASSLSWLNTEAFF.

This clone has more than one count but fewer than ten. V is TRBV18 and J is TRBJ1-1, with 7 positions matching TRBD1. Germline CDR1 is KGHSH and CDR2 is LQKENI. V was pared by 0 bases and J by 3 bases, with 7 bases of the junction left unmatched. The length of the CDR3 is 16 residues. The CDR3 DNA reads as TGTGCCAGCTCACCACCGAGAGGGGGCATTGACACTGAAGCTTTCTTT. It codes for CASSPPRGGIDTEAFF.

The V and J genes are TRBV7-2 and TRBJ2-5, with 7 positions matching TRBD2. Germline CDR1 reads SGHTA; CDR2 reads FQGNSA. V lost 5 bases, J lost 4 bases, and 10 bases stayed unmatched. This CDR3 is built from 15 residues. The CDR3 here is CASSRGDFSVETQYF. The CDR3, as DNA: TGTGCCAGCAGCCGGGGGGATTTTTCTGTAGAGACCCAGTACTTC.

The chain carries TRBV5-4 and TRBJ2-7; a weak D match, TRBD2 (6 bases). CDR1 and CDR2 (germline): SGHNT, YYREEE (reference sequence). The CDR3 is made up of 14 amino acids. V lost 2 bases to trimming and J lost 6 bases, with 15 bases between them. The CDR3 spells CASSFSGRASEQYF. The CDR3 nucleotides are TGTGCCAGCAGCTTCAGCGGGCGGGCCAGCGAGCAGTACTTC.

The gene calls are TRBV6-2 or TRBV6-3 and TRBJ2-7; D is possibly TRBD1 (6 bases). Germline CDR1 and CDR2: MNHEY and SVGEGT. The CDR3 consists of 16 residues. V lost 2 bases, J lost 4 bases, and 18 bases lay in between. The CDR3 region has the DNA TGTGCCAGCAGTTACAATACAGGGACATCCCTGTACGAGCAGTACTTC. It translates to CASSYNTGTSLYEQYF.

This chain joins TRBV6-2 or TRBV6-3 and TRBJ1-5, with D possibly being TRBD1 (6 bases). The length of the CDR3 is 15 residues. Trimming cost V 2 bases and J 4 bases, with 12 bases left between them. The germline V gene has CDR1 MNHEY and CDR2 SVGEGT. The CDR3 sequence is CASSYGTNPNQPQHF. CDR3 nucleotides: TGTGCCAGCAGTTACGGGACAAATCCTAATCAGCCCCAGCATTTT.

The V call is TRBV12-3 or TRBV12-4, the J call TRBJ2-7; D gene unclear. Trimming left V 2 bases short and J 6 bases short, with 5 bases between. The CDR3 contains 11 residues. The CDR3 reads CASSLFLEQYF. The DNA for the CDR3 is TGTGCCAGCAGTTTATTCCTCGAGCAGTACTTC.

The chain combines TRBV18 with TRBJ2-1, with no clear D. CDR1 and CDR2 (germline): KGHSH, LQKENI. V was trimmed by 1 base and J by 5 bases, leaving 6 bases between them. CDR3 length: 13 residues. DNA for the CDR3: TGTGCCAGCTCACCACGAGAAGACAATGAGCAGTTCTTC. Translated: CASSPREDNEQFF.

The gene calls are TRBV2 and TRBJ2-1; a weak D match, TRBD2 (5 bases). Germline-derived CDR1 and CDR2 are SNHLY and FYNNEI. V lost 1 base and J 4 bases, leaving 17 bases between the germline ends. The CDR3 has 17 amino acids. CDR3 DNA: TGTGCCAGCAGTGAAGAGGCGGGCCTTACATCATACAATGAGCAGTTCTTC. Translated, it gives CASSEEAGLTSYNEQFF.